This TCR beta chain was sequenced in a study of OX40 agonist ivuxolimab in advanced cancers. Germline V CDR1 and CDR2: KGHSH, LQKENI. The CDR3 is 14 residues long. V was pared by 6 bases and J by 2 bases, with 12 bases between. The protocol was immunoSEQ multiplex PCR, while the TCRdb copy is restricted to in-frame clones and leaves out a portion. The table records around 100,000 clones, roughly nine tenths of them present only once. This TCR derives from an adult with an advanced solid tumor such as melanoma, head and neck, liver or kidney cancer. This rearrangement joins TRBV18 to TRBJ2-3; a possible D gene is TRBD2 (5 bases). Sequences were derived from CD4+ or CD8+ T cells sorted from blood, sampled in a trial of the OX40 agonist ivuxolimab. The CDR3 reads CASSRAGVTDTQYF. The CDR3 DNA reads TGTGCCAGCTCCCGCGCCGGGGTCACAGATACGCAGTATTTT.